The source of this T cell receptor (beta chain) is a study of lymphopenia after photon versus proton radiotherapy. This CDR3 region has 15 residues. V lost 6 bases to trimming and J lost 0 bases; unmatched junction nucleotides: 4. The V gene's germline CDR1 is LNHDA and CDR2 SQIVND (reference sequence). General study results and limits: Post-nadir TCR diversity decline inversely tracked overall survival among those who died.

Only in-frame clones appear in the TCRdb table, and some are missing; sequencing was by immunoSEQ multiplex PCR. Of 45,000 to 65,000 clones in the sample, roughly 90% are singletons; the top ten hold about a sixth. This clone is a singleton in its sample. Antigen specificity is unknown. The TCR comes from a woman in her thirties or forties with cholangiocarcinoma. The chain links TRBV19 to TRBJ2-1; TRBD2 agrees at 8 bases. The sample was peripheral blood, taken from a patient treated with photon-based radiotherapy. The CDR3 here is CASSLSGTSYNEQFF. The CDR3 DNA reads as TGTGCCAGTAGCCTTAGCGGGACCTCCTACAATGAGCAGTTCTTC.